This T cell receptor (beta chain) comes out of a study of cytomegalovirus exposure and HLA in healthy donors. Study conclusions and caveats: Reportedly, diagnosis of cytomegalovirus status by the classifier showed high specificity and sensitivity. The study put under 200 TCR beta chains on its list as cytomegalovirus-associated.

The PCR ran on 60 Vbeta and 13 Jbeta primers. As originally analysed: The authors later counted roughly 79 million unique TCR beta chains, 9 million to 12 million of them shared. Sequenced by immunoSEQ multiplex PCR; TCRdb stores in-frame clones only, minus some. The V and J calls and the clone size are those of that table, but D and trimming were determined from the DNA. Its table lists roughly 43,000 clones. Trimming cost V 3 bases and J 2 bases; bases outside gene matches: 10. Germline loops: CDR1 LGHNA, CDR2 YSLEER. The CDR3 is 18 residues long. As concerns this clone: Its target is unknown.

Each donor's status was that of a healthy bone marrow donor. The TCR was taken from a woman between 35 and 50 years old in good health and CMV-seronegative. The genes are TRBV4-3 and TRBJ2-5, with 12 bases aligning to TRBD2. Sequencing used PBMCs. The chain's CDR3 is CASSQYPGLAGGQETQYF. CDR3 DNA: TGCGCCAGCAGCCAGTACCCGGGACTAGCGGGTGGGCAAGAGACCCAGTACTTC.